This T cell receptor beta chain emerged from a study of blood T cell repertoires in COVID-19 (dated by TCRdb to about 2020). Study-wide context: Collaborator samples came from the United States, Italy and Spain and covered acute and convalescent phases of COVID-19. The prospective study material was composed of cDNA or gDNA derived from T cells, B-cell-depleted T cells, or PBMCs. Deeply sampled blood TCRbeta repertoires from subjects exposed to, actively infected with, or recovered from COVID-19 were included in the dataset. The repertoires were released in a freely available public database meant as a resource for research on the immune response to SARS-CoV-2. Samples came from the ongoing ImmuneRACE study (first 160 participants) plus 1,254 subjects from 6 global collaborators. The sample metadata nearly always contained a de-identified subject ID, COVID-19 status, age in years and sex. Where available, HLA class I and class II types were taken from metadata supplied by the sample provider and were not determined by assay-based typing. The paper's findings and limits, for the study overall: The quantity of clinical and demographic metadata differed by source and by participant and was supplied without curation.

Deletion took 0 bases off V and 0 bases off J, with a span of 18 bases between the germline ends. Spanning cysteine to phenylalanine, the CDR3 consists of 19 amino acids. The read is trimmed to its CDR3 DNA, 57 bases read in frame from base 1. Sequences SGHDT (CDR1) and YYEEEE (CDR2) are obtained from the germline V gene. This clone showed up just once. The clone's antigen remains unknown. No much larger clone is present one base from it, and per-base qualities are unavailable. In the prospective study, participants were roughly 18 to 100 years old, resided in approximately 22 geographic areas of the United States, and were enrolled through a virtual design. Cohort assignment in the prospective study relied on participant-reported clinical history from a screening survey and a study questionnaire. Mobile phlebotomists in the prospective study collected whole blood, serum and a nasopharyngeal or oropharyngeal swab from every participant. Participants in the prospective study had the option to provide additional blood draws and questionnaires over a roughly two-month period. Before DNA extraction, prospective study blood samples were shipped either frozen or at room temperature.

The immunoSEQ Assay, a bias-controlled multiplex PCR, was used to amplify TCRbeta CDR3 regions from genomic DNA. In the original analysis: The number of nucleated cells in each sample was estimated by amplification of reference gene primers within the assay. To quantify the absolute abundance of each unique TCRbeta CDR3 rearrangement, sequence reads were collapsed and filtered. For each sample, productive Simpson clonality was calculated by taking the square root of Simpson's diversity index across productive rearrangements. TCRdb's version of the immuneACCESS table is confined to in-frame rearrangements and falls short of the full clone set. An unresolved V gene accounts for under half of the shortfall where checked; the remainder is of unknown origin. V and J calls and clone size are those listed in that table; D and trimming were worked out from the DNA. A total of fewer than 350,000 clones appear in this sample, 90% of them only once. Less than 2% of the sample goes to the ten largest clones.

The sample comprised PBMCs or T cells enriched from blood (not recorded which). This receptor was taken from a woman between 18 and 30 years old with acute COVID-19. The rearrangement joined TRBV5-6 to TRBJ2-2; TRBD2 is possibly the D segment (5 matching bases). The CDR3 region reads CASSLARDFPLANTGELFF. The DNA sequence is TGTGCCAGCAGCTTGGCACGGGATTTCCCCTTGGCGAACACCGGGGAGCTGTTTTTT.